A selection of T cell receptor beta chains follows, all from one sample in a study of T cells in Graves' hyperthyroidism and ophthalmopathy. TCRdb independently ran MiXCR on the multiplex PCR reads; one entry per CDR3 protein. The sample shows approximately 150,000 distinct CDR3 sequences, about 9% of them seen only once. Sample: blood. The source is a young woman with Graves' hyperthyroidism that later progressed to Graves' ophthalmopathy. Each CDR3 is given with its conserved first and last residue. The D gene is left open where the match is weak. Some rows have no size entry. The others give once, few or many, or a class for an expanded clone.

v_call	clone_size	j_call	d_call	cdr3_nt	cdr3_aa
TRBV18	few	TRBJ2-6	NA	TGTGCCAGCTCACCGCCCGCGGTCCGCTCTGGGGCCAACGTCCTGACTTTC	CASSPPAVRSGANVLTF
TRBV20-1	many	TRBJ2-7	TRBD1	TGCAGTGCTACCGGGACAGGGGTAGACGAGCAGTACTTC	CSATGTGVDEQYF
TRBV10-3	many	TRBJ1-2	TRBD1	TGTGCCATCGGAGGACAGGAGTCGACCTATGGCTACACCTTC	CAIGGQESTYGYTF
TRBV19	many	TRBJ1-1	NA	TGTGCCACTTCATTGGTTTTGACCACTGAAGCTTTCTTT	CATSLVLTTEAFF
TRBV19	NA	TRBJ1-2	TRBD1	TGTGCCAATAGTACACCGGACAGGGTCATTGGCTACACCTTC	CANSTPDRVIGYTF
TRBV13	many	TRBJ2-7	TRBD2	TGTGCCAGCACCGAACAGGCTAGCGGATACGAGCAGTACTTC	CASTEQASGYEQYF
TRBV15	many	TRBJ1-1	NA	TGTGCCACCAGCAAGGGCAGTACTGAAGCTTTCTTT	CATSKGSTEAFF
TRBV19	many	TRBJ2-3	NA	TGTGCCAGTAGTATGCGGGGTCGGGCGGATACGCAGTATTTT	CASSMRGRADTQYF
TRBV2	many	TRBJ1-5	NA	TGTGCCAGCTCCACCTGGTGGGTTAGCAATCAGCCCCAGCATTTT	CASSTWWVSNQPQHF
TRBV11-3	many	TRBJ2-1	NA	TGTGCCAGCAGTTTGAACAATGAGCAGTTCTTC	CASSLNNEQFF
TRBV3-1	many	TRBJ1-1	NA	TGTGCCAGCAGCCAATTCCCAGGGCAAGACACTGAAGCTTTCTTT	CASSQFPGQDTEAFF
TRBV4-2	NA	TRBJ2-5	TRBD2	TGTGCCAGCAGCCCGGGACTAGCGGGGCAAGAGACCCAGTACTTC	CASSPGLAGQETQYF
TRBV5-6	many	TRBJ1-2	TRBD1	TGTGCCAGCAGCCTAGGACAGGGGGCCGTCTCTGGCTACACCTTC	CASSLGQGAVSGYTF
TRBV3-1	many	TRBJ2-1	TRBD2	TGTGCCAGCAGCCAAGATACCACAGGGACTAGCGGGACAAGTTATGAGCAGTTCTTC	CASSQDTTGTSGTSYEQFF
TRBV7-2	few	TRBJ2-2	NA	TGTGCCAGCAGCTTACTCCTAGATTTCGGCGGGGAGCTGTTTTTT	CASSLLLDFGGELFF
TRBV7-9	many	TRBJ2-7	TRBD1	TGTGCCAGCAGACCGGGACAGGGTTTAACCGAGCAGTACTTC	CASRPGQGLTEQYF
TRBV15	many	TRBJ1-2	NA	TGTGCCACCAGCAGAGTCAGAAATGGCTACACCTTC	CATSRVRNGYTF
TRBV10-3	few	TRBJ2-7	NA	TGTGCCATCAGTGAGTCGAAACCCAGCGAGCAGTACTTC	CAISESKPSEQYF
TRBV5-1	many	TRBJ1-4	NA	TGCGCCAGCAGCTTGGGCTTTAATGAAAAACTGTTTTTT	CASSLGFNEKLFF
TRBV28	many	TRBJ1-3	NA	TGTGCCAGCAGCCTCAGGGAAACTGGAAACACCATATATTTT	CASSLRETGNTIYF
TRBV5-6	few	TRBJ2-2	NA	TGTGCCAGCAGCTCGGCGGATCGGGGGACTAACACCGGGGAGCTGTTTTTT	CASSSADRGTNTGELFF
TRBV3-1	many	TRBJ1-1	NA	TGTGCCAGCAGCCAAGGCTGGGGAGTCGGGGCCACTGAAGCTTTCTTT	CASSQGWGVGATEAFF
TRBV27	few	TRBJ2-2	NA	TGTGCCAGCAGTTCCGGGGGCCTAAGGCGCACCGGGGAGCTGTTTTTT	CASSSGGLRRTGELFF
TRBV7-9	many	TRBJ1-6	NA	TGTGCCAGCAGCTTAGCTCCCAGTCATTCACCCCTCCACTTT	CASSLAPSHSPLHF
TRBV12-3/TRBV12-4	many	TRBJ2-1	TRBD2	TGTGCCAGCAGTTTCCTAGCGGCCTCCTACAATGAGCAGTTCTTC	CASSFLAASYNEQFF
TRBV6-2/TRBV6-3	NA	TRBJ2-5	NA	TGTGCCAGCAGTTTGGAACCTCCCGACAGGTACCAAGAGACCCAGTACTTC	CASSLEPPDRYQETQYF
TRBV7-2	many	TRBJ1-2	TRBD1	TGTGCCAGCAGAGACCGGGACAGTTATGGCTACACCTTC	CASRDRDSYGYTF
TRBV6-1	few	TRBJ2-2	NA	TGTGCCAGCACTCGCCGTGAGAACACCGGGGAGCTGTTTTTT	CASTRRENTGELFF
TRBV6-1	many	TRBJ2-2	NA	TGTGCCAGCAGTTGGACCCTTACGAACACCGGGGAGCTGTTTTTT	CASSWTLTNTGELFF
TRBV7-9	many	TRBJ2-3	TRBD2	TGTGCCAGCAGCCCAAAAGCGGGGGGCACAGATACGCAGTATTTT	CASSPKAGGTDTQYF
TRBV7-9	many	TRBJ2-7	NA	TGTGCCAGCAGCTTAGGAGCTCTATACGAGCAGTACTTC	CASSLGALYEQYF
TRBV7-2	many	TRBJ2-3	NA	TGTGCCAGCAGCCCTCGACTAGTGGGGGGTTCAGATACGCAGTATTTT	CASSPRLVGGSDTQYF